A selection of T cell receptor beta chains follows, all from one sample in a study of a mutant IDH1 vaccine in newly diagnosed glioma. Profiling relied on immunoSEQ multiplex PCR, and the TCRdb table lists in-frame clones only, not all of them. This repertoire shows 85,000 to 100,000 clones, about 80% found once; its top ten account for 7% to 9%. Sequencing was performed on PBMCs, taken from a glioma patient treated with radiotherapy, temozolomide or both. The source is a woman between 45 and 60 years old with glioma. The CDR3 runs from the conserved cysteine through the conserved F or W. A D gene is named only where the DNA matches it firmly. The size field is filled for only some rows; it gives once, few, many or a size class.

J gene: TRBJ1-2
clone size: once
V gene: TRBV10-3
D gene: -
CDR3 DNA: TGTGCCATCAGTGGGGGGCAGGGACTTGGCTACACCTTC
CDR3 protein: CAISGGQGLGYTF

J gene: TRBJ1-2
clone size: -
V gene: TRBV9
D gene: -
CDR3 DNA: TGTGCCAGCAGCCCCCAGTCCGAAGAAGGCTACACCTTC
CDR3 protein: CASSPQSEEGYTF

J gene: TRBJ2-3
clone size: -
V gene: TRBV6-4
D gene: TRBD1
CDR3 DNA: TGTGCCAGCAGAGAATCGGGACAGGTTTCTCTTCCGCAGTATTTT
CDR3 protein: CASRESGQVSLPQYF

J gene: TRBJ2-1
clone size: -
V gene: TRBV7-2
D gene: -
CDR3 DNA: TGTGCCAGCAGCTTAGATTTGGCTAACAATGAGCAGTTCTTC
CDR3 protein: CASSLDLANNEQFF

J gene: TRBJ2-7
clone size: -
V gene: TRBV25-1
D gene: -
CDR3 DNA: TGTGCCAGCAGTGAATATGGGCAGGGCTCCTACGAGCAGTACTTC
CDR3 protein: CASSEYGQGSYEQYF

J gene: TRBJ2-5
clone size: -
V gene: TRBV5-1
D gene: TRBD1
CDR3 DNA: TGCGCCAGCAGAATTACAGGGGAAAAAAAGGAGACCCAGTACTTC
CDR3 protein: CASRITGEKKETQYF

J gene: TRBJ2-7
clone size: -
V gene: TRBV6-1
D gene: TRBD1
CDR3 DNA: TGTGCCAGCAGTGTGACAGGGAATTCCCCTCGGTCAACCTACGAGCAGTACTTC
CDR3 protein: CASSVTGNSPRSTYEQYF

J gene: TRBJ2-1
clone size: few
V gene: TRBV28
D gene: TRBD1
CDR3 DNA: TGTGCCAGCAGTTCACTCGGACAGGGCAGCAATGAGCAGTTCTTC
CDR3 protein: CASSSLGQGSNEQFF

J gene: TRBJ2-1
clone size: -
V gene: TRBV13
D gene: TRBD2
CDR3 DNA: TGTGCCAGCAGTAATAGCGGGGGGGCCGTCAATGAGCAGTTCTTC
CDR3 protein: CASSNSGGAVNEQFF

J gene: TRBJ1-5
clone size: -
V gene: TRBV2
D gene: -
CDR3 DNA: TGTGCCAGCAGTTGGAGTCAGCCCCAGCATTTT
CDR3 protein: CASSWSQPQHF

J gene: TRBJ2-5
clone size: -
V gene: TRBV2
D gene: TRBD1
CDR3 DNA: TGTGCCAGCAGCAAGACAGGGGGTGAAACCCAGTACTTC
CDR3 protein: CASSKTGGETQYF

J gene: TRBJ2-7
clone size: -
V gene: TRBV10-1
D gene: -
CDR3 DNA: TGCGCCAGCAGTGAAGGGGCAGGCTACGAGCAGTACTTC
CDR3 protein: CASSEGAGYEQYF

J gene: TRBJ1-3
clone size: -
V gene: TRBV4-1
D gene: -
CDR3 DNA: TGCGCCAGCAGCCAAGATCCTGCAGGGTCTGGAAACACCATATATTTT
CDR3 protein: CASSQDPAGSGNTIYF

J gene: TRBJ2-7
clone size: -
V gene: TRBV2
D gene: TRBD2
CDR3 DNA: TGTGCCAGCATGAAGCGGGGGGCAGACTACGAGCAGTACTTC
CDR3 protein: CASMKRGADYEQYF

J gene: TRBJ2-1
clone size: many
V gene: TRBV5-1
D gene: -
CDR3 DNA: TGCGCCAGCAGCTTGTTCGACAGCTCCTACAATGAGCAGTTCTTC
CDR3 protein: CASSLFDSSYNEQFF

J gene: TRBJ2-3
clone size: -
V gene: TRBV18
D gene: TRBD1
CDR3 DNA: TGTGCCAGCTCACCTATTAGACAGGGAAGCACAGATACGCAGTATTTT
CDR3 protein: CASSPIRQGSTDTQYF

J gene: TRBJ2-5
clone size: few
V gene: TRBV10-3
D gene: -
CDR3 DNA: TGTGCCACCGCATCGCCCAGGGTCCAAGAGACCCAGTACTTC
CDR3 protein: CATASPRVQETQYF

J gene: TRBJ2-1
clone size: -
V gene: TRBV5-1
D gene: -
CDR3 DNA: TGCGCCAGCAGTCGCGGGGGCAGGAACAATGAGCAGTTCTTC
CDR3 protein: CASSRGGRNNEQFF

J gene: TRBJ1-4
clone size: -
V gene: TRBV5-1
D gene: -
CDR3 DNA: TGCGCCAGCAGCCCCGGGAGGGGCGGCGAAAAACTGTTTTTT
CDR3 protein: CASSPGRGGEKLFF

J gene: TRBJ2-7
clone size: -
V gene: TRBV5-6
D gene: -
CDR3 DNA: TGTGCCAGCAGCTTGGCCTTCCAATCCTACGAGCAGTACTTC
CDR3 protein: CASSLAFQSYEQYF

J gene: TRBJ2-3
clone size: -
V gene: TRBV27
D gene: -
CDR3 DNA: TGTGCCAGCAGTCGATACCCGGGGGCCACAGATACGCAGTATTTT
CDR3 protein: CASSRYPGATDTQYF

J gene: TRBJ1-5
clone size: -
V gene: TRBV18
D gene: TRBD1
CDR3 DNA: TGTGCCAGCTCAGAGACAGGGTTTAATCAGCCCCAGCATTTT
CDR3 protein: CASSETGFNQPQHF

J gene: TRBJ1-2
clone size: -
V gene: TRBV7-9
D gene: TRBD1
CDR3 DNA: TGTGCCAGCAGACGGACAGGACGTCCTTATGGCTACACCTTC
CDR3 protein: CASRRTGRPYGYTF

J gene: TRBJ1-4
clone size: -
V gene: TRBV10-3
D gene: -
CDR3 DNA: TGTGCCATCAGTGATTCCGCAACTAATGAAAAACTGTTTTTT
CDR3 protein: CAISDSATNEKLFF

J gene: TRBJ2-1
clone size: -
V gene: TRBV9
D gene: -
CDR3 DNA: TGTGCCAGCAGCGTAGCGGGGGCGCGGTACAATGAGCAGTTCTTC
CDR3 protein: CASSVAGARYNEQFF

J gene: TRBJ1-6
clone size: -
V gene: TRBV5-5
D gene: -
CDR3 DNA: TGTGCCAGCGGGCCGACACGGATGAATTCACCCCTCCACTTT
CDR3 protein: CASGPTRMNSPLHF

J gene: TRBJ2-2
clone size: -
V gene: TRBV9
D gene: -
CDR3 DNA: TGTGCCAGCAGCGGACGCCCCGGGGAGCTGTTTTTT
CDR3 protein: CASSGRPGELFF

J gene: TRBJ1-2
clone size: -
V gene: TRBV7-2
D gene: TRBD1
CDR3 DNA: TGTGCCAGCAGCTTAGGGACAGGGAACTATGGCTACACCTTC
CDR3 protein: CASSLGTGNYGYTF

J gene: TRBJ1-3
clone size: -
V gene: TRBV5-4
D gene: -
CDR3 DNA: TGTGCCAGCAGCTTGGGTCAGGGGCTTCCCTCTGGAAACACCATATATTTT
CDR3 protein: CASSLGQGLPSGNTIYF

J gene: TRBJ1-1
clone size: -
V gene: TRBV4-3
D gene: TRBD1
CDR3 DNA: TGCGCCAGCAGCCCCCAACAGGGGGATTACACTGAAGCTTTCTTT
CDR3 protein: CASSPQQGDYTEAFF

J gene: TRBJ2-7
clone size: -
V gene: TRBV5-1
D gene: TRBD1
CDR3 DNA: TGCGCCAGCAGCTGGGGACAGGGAGACTACGAGCAGTACTTC
CDR3 protein: CASSWGQGDYEQYF

J gene: TRBJ1-1
clone size: -
V gene: TRBV7-9
D gene: -
CDR3 DNA: TGTGCCAGCAGCTTACTACAGATTGAAGCTTTCTTT
CDR3 protein: CASSLLQIEAFF

J gene: TRBJ1-5
clone size: few
V gene: TRBV6-1
D gene: -
CDR3 DNA: TGTGCCAGCACCCATGGGGGCAATCAGCCCCAGCATTTT
CDR3 protein: CASTHGGNQPQHF

J gene: TRBJ1-2
clone size: -
V gene: TRBV19
D gene: -
CDR3 DNA: TGTGCCAGTAGGAGAGGGGACAATAACTATGGCTACACCTTC
CDR3 protein: CASRRGDNNYGYTF

J gene: TRBJ2-7
clone size: -
V gene: TRBV5-6
D gene: -
CDR3 DNA: TGTGCCAGCAGTTACAGGTACGAGCAGTACTTC
CDR3 protein: CASSYRYEQYF

J gene: TRBJ1-1
clone size: -
V gene: TRBV5-4
D gene: -
CDR3 DNA: TGTGCCAGCAGCCAGGCCTGGGCCCCTGACACTGAAGCTTTCTTT
CDR3 protein: CASSQAWAPDTEAFF

J gene: TRBJ1-2
clone size: -
V gene: TRBV4-1
D gene: TRBD1
CDR3 DNA: TGCGCCAGCAGCCAAGATAGACAGGGCTTGGAGCATGGCTACACCTTC
CDR3 protein: CASSQDRQGLEHGYTF